These T cell receptor beta chains were read from a single sample in a study of T cells in Graves' hyperthyroidism and ophthalmopathy. TCRdb re-analysed the multiplex PCR reads in MiXCR, keeping a single row per CDR3 protein. In the table there are 500,000 or so distinct CDR3 sequences, 17% of which are singletons. The sample was blood. The receptors were gathered from a woman between 18 and 29 years old with Graves' ophthalmopathy. The CDR3 runs from the conserved cysteine through the conserved F or W. Fields, in order: D gene, V gene, J gene, clone size, CDR3 length, CDR3 DNA, CDR3 protein. A D gene is named only where the DNA matches it firmly. Clone size, where shown, is once, few, many, or a class for clones that have expanded.

d_gene: TRBD2
v_gene: TRBV5-4
j_gene: TRBJ2-7
abundance: -
len: 17
CDR3nt: TGTGCCAGCAGCTCAAAAAGCACCGGGACTAGCACATCCGAGCAGTACTTC
CDR3aa: CASSSKSTGTSTSEQYF

d_gene: -
v_gene: TRBV11-2
j_gene: TRBJ2-7
abundance: many
len: 15
CDR3nt: TGTGCCAGCAGCTTAAGTGATGTAAGCTCCTACGAGCAGTACTTC
CDR3aa: CASSLSDVSSYEQYF

d_gene: TRBD1
v_gene: TRBV5-1
j_gene: TRBJ1-2
abundance: -
len: 13
CDR3nt: TGCGCCGGCAGCCTCCGGGGGACAGATGGCTACACCTTC
CDR3aa: CAGSLRGTDGYTF

d_gene: -
v_gene: TRBV6-1
j_gene: TRBJ1-2
abundance: -
len: 15
CDR3nt: TGTGCCAGCAGTGAAGGAAGCTTCCTGGGCTATGGCTACACCTTC
CDR3aa: CASSEGSFLGYGYTF

d_gene: -
v_gene: TRBV2
j_gene: TRBJ2-3
abundance: many
len: 11
CDR3nt: TGTGCCAGCACCGAGGGAGATACGCAGTATTTT
CDR3aa: CASTEGDTQYF

d_gene: -
v_gene: TRBV28
j_gene: TRBJ1-2
abundance: many
len: 15
CDR3nt: TGTGCCAGCAGCCGCATCGACCGAGGTGACTATGGCTACACCTTC
CDR3aa: CASSRIDRGDYGYTF

d_gene: -
v_gene: TRBV27
j_gene: TRBJ2-7
abundance: many
len: 14
CDR3nt: TGTGCCAGCAGTTTACGGAGTCAGACCTACGAGCAGTACTTC
CDR3aa: CASSLRSQTYEQYF

d_gene: -
v_gene: TRBV3-1
j_gene: TRBJ2-7
abundance: many
len: 15
CDR3nt: TGTGCCAGCAGCCCTACCGCCTTAGACTCCTACGAGCAGTACTTC
CDR3aa: CASSPTALDSYEQYF

d_gene: -
v_gene: TRBV25-1
j_gene: TRBJ1-1
abundance: few
len: 13
CDR3nt: TGTGCCAGCAGTGACCGGTGGAACACTGAAGCTTTCTTT
CDR3aa: CASSDRWNTEAFF

d_gene: TRBD2
v_gene: TRBV28
j_gene: TRBJ2-7
abundance: many
len: 15
CDR3nt: TGTGCCAGCAGTCCCCAAGCGGGAGCGGGGTACGAGCAGTACTTC
CDR3aa: CASSPQAGAGYEQYF

d_gene: -
v_gene: TRBV18
j_gene: TRBJ1-3
abundance: few
len: 15
CDR3nt: TGTGCCAGCTCACCACCAACCGTTTCTAACAACCCCATATATTTT
CDR3aa: CASSPPTVSNNPIYF

d_gene: -
v_gene: TRBV5-5
j_gene: TRBJ1-2
abundance: many
len: 14
CDR3nt: TGTGCCAGCAGCTTCCAAGGCGATACCTATGGCTACACCTTC
CDR3aa: CASSFQGDTYGYTF

d_gene: TRBD2
v_gene: TRBV20-1
j_gene: TRBJ2-3
abundance: once
len: 15
CDR3nt: TGCAGTGCTAGAGATAACGGGGGGAACACAGATACGCAGTATTTT
CDR3aa: CSARDNGGNTDTQYF

d_gene: -
v_gene: TRBV5-1
j_gene: TRBJ2-1
abundance: -
len: 14
CDR3nt: TGCGCCAGCAGCGTGACAGGGGAGGGCAATGAGCAGTTCTTC
CDR3aa: CASSVTGEGNEQFF

d_gene: -
v_gene: TRBV2
j_gene: TRBJ2-5
abundance: many
len: 14
CDR3nt: TGTGCCAGCAGTGAAGTGCGAGTGGGGGAGACCCAGTACTTC
CDR3aa: CASSEVRVGETQYF

d_gene: -
v_gene: TRBV18
j_gene: TRBJ1-3
abundance: -
len: 14
CDR3nt: TGTGCCAGCTCACCACGAGCGACTGGAAACACCATATATTTT
CDR3aa: CASSPRATGNTIYF

d_gene: -
v_gene: TRBV12-3/TRBV12-4
j_gene: TRBJ2-7
abundance: many
len: 13
CDR3nt: TGTGCCAGCAGTTTAGAGTTATTAGGCGAGCAGTACTTC
CDR3aa: CASSLELLGEQYF

d_gene: -
v_gene: TRBV6-1
j_gene: TRBJ1-5
abundance: few
len: 18
CDR3nt: TGTGCCAGCAGTCCCCGGAGAGGGACGATTGATGGCAATCAGCCCCAGCATTTT
CDR3aa: CASSPRRGTIDGNQPQHF

d_gene: -
v_gene: TRBV25-1
j_gene: TRBJ2-5
abundance: few
len: 17
CDR3nt: TGTGCCAGCAGTGAATCATATGGAGGGCCGTTTTTGGAGACCCAGTACTTC
CDR3aa: CASSESYGGPFLETQYF

d_gene: TRBD2
v_gene: TRBV11-3
j_gene: TRBJ2-7
abundance: many
len: 17
CDR3nt: TGTGCCAGCAGCAAGGGACTAGCGGGAGAGGAAGGCTACGAGCAGTACTTC
CDR3aa: CASSKGLAGEEGYEQYF

d_gene: TRBD1
v_gene: TRBV6-4
j_gene: TRBJ1-1
abundance: few
len: 14
CDR3nt: TGTGCCAGCAAAAAGGACAGGGAGAACACTGAAGCTTTCTTT
CDR3aa: CASKKDRENTEAFF

d_gene: -
v_gene: TRBV6-2/TRBV6-3
j_gene: TRBJ2-1
abundance: few
len: 20
CDR3nt: TGTGCCAGCAGTTGCACATCAAGCAGGAAGAGGGGGAGCTCCTACAATGAGCAGTTCTTC
CDR3aa: CASSCTSSRKRGSSYNEQFF

d_gene: TRBD1
v_gene: TRBV9
j_gene: TRBJ2-3
abundance: few
len: 15
CDR3nt: TGTGCCAGCAGCGCAAGACAGGGGCTCGCAGATACGCAGTATTTT
CDR3aa: CASSARQGLADTQYF

d_gene: TRBD2
v_gene: TRBV12-3/TRBV12-4
j_gene: TRBJ2-5
abundance: few
len: 15
CDR3nt: TGTGCCAGCAGAAGTTCGACTAGCGGCTTTGAGACCCAGTACTTC
CDR3aa: CASRSSTSGFETQYF

d_gene: -
v_gene: TRBV6-1
j_gene: TRBJ1-2
abundance: -
len: 15
CDR3nt: TGTGCCAGCAGTCTCGTAGAGGGCCCACCCTATGGCTACACCTTC
CDR3aa: CASSLVEGPPYGYTF

d_gene: TRBD1
v_gene: TRBV7-9
j_gene: TRBJ2-4
abundance: -
len: 11
CDR3nt: TGTGCCAGCAGCTTAGGGCAGGGGGCGTACTTC
CDR3aa: CASSLGQGAYF

d_gene: -
v_gene: TRBV20-1
j_gene: TRBJ2-1
abundance: -
len: 13
CDR3nt: TGCAGTGCTAGGAAAGCGGTTTACAATGAGCAGTTCTTC
CDR3aa: CSARKAVYNEQFF

d_gene: TRBD1
v_gene: TRBV28
j_gene: TRBJ1-1
abundance: many
len: 16
CDR3nt: TGTGCCAGCACCTTTGAAACCGGGACAGGGGGCCGGAGGGCTTTCTTT
CDR3aa: CASTFETGTGGRRAFF

d_gene: -
v_gene: TRBV7-8
j_gene: TRBJ1-6
abundance: -
len: 12
CDR3nt: TGTGCCACCTCCGGTGATTGGCCACCCCTCCACTTT
CDR3aa: CATSGDWPPLHF